This TCR beta chain is drawn from a study of blood T cell repertoires in COVID-19. Study-wide context: There were acute and convalescent COVID-19 samples, and they came from the United States, Italy and Spain. PBMCs, B-cell-depleted T cells, or T cells were the source of the cDNA or gDNA that made up the material.

How the authors handled the data: Reference gene primer amplification in the assay estimated nucleated cell counts. Using immunoSEQ multiplex PCR, the repertoire was profiled, and TCRdb retains in-frame clones only, with some absent. The DNA gave D and trimming, while V, J and clone size come from that table. The sample yields fewer than 350,000 clones, 87% seen once. The length of the CDR3 is 15 residues. The V gene end was trimmed by 5 bases and the J gene end by 2 bases; junction bases not matched to a gene: 6. Looked up from germline, CDR1 is SGHNT and CDR2 is YYREEE (reference sequence). This clonotype originated in a woman between 50 and 59 years old who had recovered from COVID-19. Specimen: peripheral blood. The V and J genes are TRBV5-4 and TRBJ2-2, with 7 nucleotides matching TRBD2. The CDR3 loop is CASSPGTINTGELFF. The CDR3 region has the DNA TGTGCCAGCAGTCCCGGGACTATTAACACCGGGGAGCTGTTTTTT. The whole variable domain, remainder taken from reference TRBV5-4 and TRBJ2-2, is ETGVTQSPTHLIKTRGQQVTLRCSSQSGHNTVSWYQQALGQGPQFIFQYYREEENGRGNFPPRFSGLQFPNYSSELNVNALELDDSALYLCASSPGTINTGELFFGEGSRLTVL.